This T cell receptor beta chain is drawn from a study of cytomegalovirus exposure and HLA in healthy donors (dated by TCRdb to about 2017). Turning to the overall study: A later analysis indicated that the 95 to 150 validation repertoires were generated on the platform also employed for the 700 or so repertoires of the first cohort. In addition to the first cohort of roughly 700 subjects, a separate validation cohort of approximately 130 different subjects was used. The study aimed to test whether signatures of past pathogen exposure could be identified by cataloging public T cell receptors. To predict cytomegalovirus infection status, the study brought together high-throughput TCR immunosequencing, statistical association of individual TCRs with disease status, and machine learning.

V lost 5 bases and J lost 11 bases, and the count of bases not matched to a germline gene is 9. Including cysteine and phenylalanine, the CDR3 has 15 amino acids. The sequence is cut down to CDR3 DNA, 45 bases in frame from base 1. Via the germline V gene, CDR1 is MNHEY and CDR2 SVGAGI. Paper-wide results and their limitations: Of the cluster scores, roughly 95% were above 0 in a later analysis, which found that TCRs clustered in the first cohort also tended to co-occur in the approximately 120 validation repertoires. The authors suggested that the approach could potentially be generalized to other disease states and immunological phenotypes. A later analysis lacked HLA typing for the validation cohort, so it scored co-occurrence in that cohort across all 120 or so repertoires. The study listed approximately 150 TCR beta chains as associated with cytomegalovirus. In vitro tests confirmed that three of the cytomegalovirus-associated TCR beta chains recognize cytomegalovirus antigens. The classifier was reported to diagnose cytomegalovirus status with high specificity and sensitivity in both the original and validation cohorts. Most TCR sequences were seen in very few donors, while some public TCRs were found in many individuals.

Libraries were constructed by the immunoSEQ multiplex PCR assay. Concerning the study's data processing: A statistical classification framework was developed to diagnose cytomegalovirus status using the catalog of TCR beta chain sequences. TCRdb retrieved this table from immuneACCESS and kept in-frame rearrangements only. Not all clones are present; in checked studies, unresolved V genes account for under half, and no reason is known for the remainder. The DNA gave D and trimming, while V, J and clone size come from that table. Across this sample there are 150,000 or so clones, with about 86% seen only once. The ten biggest clones cover roughly 2.1% of the sample. Donors formed part of the validation cohort, which comprised over a hundred subjects and was distinct from the first cohort of 666 subjects. In the case of this clone: No cognate antigen has been identified for it. No qualities accompany the bases; no much larger clone lies one base away.

The chain is made from TRBV6-5 and TRBJ1-6; 10 bases in the middle match TRBD1. Sequenced: PBMCs. This TCR derives from a human donor in good health. This receptor has the CDR3 CASSGFPGQGTPLHF. The DNA reads TGTGCCAGCAGTGGCTTTCCGGGACAGGGGACACCCCTCCACTTT.